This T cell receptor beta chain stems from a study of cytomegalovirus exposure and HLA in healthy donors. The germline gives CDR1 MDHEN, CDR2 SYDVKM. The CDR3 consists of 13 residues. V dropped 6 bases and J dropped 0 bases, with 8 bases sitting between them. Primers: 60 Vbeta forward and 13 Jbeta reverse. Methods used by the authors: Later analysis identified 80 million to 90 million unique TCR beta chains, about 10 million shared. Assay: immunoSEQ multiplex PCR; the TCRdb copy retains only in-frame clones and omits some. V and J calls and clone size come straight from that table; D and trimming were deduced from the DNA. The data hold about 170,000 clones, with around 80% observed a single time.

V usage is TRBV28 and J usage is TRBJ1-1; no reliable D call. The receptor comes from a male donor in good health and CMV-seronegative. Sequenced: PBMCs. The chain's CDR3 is CASSDNMNTEAFF. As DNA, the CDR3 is TGTGCCAGCAGCGACAACATGAACACTGAAGCTTTCTTT.